This T cell receptor (beta chain) appears in the sequencing data of a study of T cell responses to AZD1222 COVID-19 vaccine. TCRdb's table, derived via immunoSEQ multiplex PCR, lists solely in-frame clones and lacks some. The table lists around 140,000 clones, over 75% of them singletons, with roughly 1.7% in the top ten. Findings and caveats of the study: Close to half of spike-specific TCRs reportedly recognize unmutated variant regions. With dominance at 160-218 and 743-854, vaccine-associated CD4 TCRs spanned spike. A mostly white British donor set with more females was recruited, and clonal diversity was possibly underestimated. Repertoire sampling happened only post peak T cell response.

On this clone itself: The antigen is unknown.

CDR1 and CDR2 (germline): MDHEN, SYDVKM. Deletions cut 4 bases from V and 2 bases from J, with 15 bases between. This CDR3 is built from 16 residues. The sequencing here drew on peripheral blood, taken on day 0 of AZD1222 vaccination. This TCR was sampled from an adult in good health. This chain joins TRBV28 and TRBJ1-5; tentatively, D is TRBD1 (6 bases). CDR3: CASSSTGWGGNQPQHF. CDR3 nucleotides: TGTGCCAGCAGTTCAACAGGGTGGGGGGGCAATCAGCCCCAGCATTTT. Variable domain in full (rest from reference TRBV28 and TRBJ1-5): DVKVTQSSRYLVKRTGEKVFLECVQDMDHENMFWYRQDPGLGLRLIYFSYDVKMKEKGDIPEGYSVSREKKERFSLILESASTNQTSMYLCASSSTGWGGNQPQHFGDGTRLSIL.